Listed here are 15 T cell receptor beta chains from one sample, sequenced in a study of blood T cell repertoires in COVID-19. This table comes from immunoSEQ multiplex PCR, and its TCRdb copy is limited to in-frame clones, with some not included. The sample consists of about 61,000 clones, approximately 86% of them appearing once. Sequencing was performed on peripheral blood. These receptors all stem from a man between 70 and 80 years old with acute or convalescent COVID-19.

The rearrangement links TRBV23-1 to TRBJ1-2; TRBD1 matches 9 bases. TRBV23-1 carries the ORF label, with uncertain function. Losses at the gene ends were 5 bases for V and 6 bases for J; bases not matched to a gene: 13. This CDR3 has 16 amino acids. The CDR3 region is CASSYTGGDLPDGYTF. CDR3 sequence (DNA): TGCGCCAGCAGTTATACAGGGGGCGATTTACCCGATGGCTACACCTTC.

The chain's CDR3 is CASSLTPMGLLAGGLRDTDTQYF. Here the CDR3 DNA reads TGCGCCAGCAGCTTGACTCCAATGGGCTTACTAGCGGGGGGGCTTAGGGACACAGATACGCAGTATTTT. This chain connects TRBV5-1 to TRBJ2-3; 13 bases are a match to TRBD2. The length of the CDR3 is 23 residues. With V trimmed by 1 base and J by 2 bases, 22 bases remained unmatched. Germline assignment: CDR1 SGHRS and CDR2 YFSETQ.

The CDR3 nucleotides are TGTGCCAGCAGTTACTCGTGGCTAGCTATACAAGAGACCCAGTACTTC. It translates to CASSYSWLAIQETQYF. The chain combines TRBV6-5 with TRBJ2-5; possible D gene TRBD2, 5 bases. CDR3 size: 16 residues. Germline CDR1 and CDR2: MNHEY and SVGAGI. V dropped 0 bases and J dropped 2 bases, with 13 bases sitting between them.

The chain employs TRBV11-1 and TRBJ1-6; no definite D call. The CDR3 sequence is 15 residues long. Trimming took 2 bases from V and 5 from J, leaving 10 bases between them. The germline gives CDR1 SGHAT, CDR2 FQDESV (reference sequence). The CDR3 bases are TGTGCCAGCAGCTTATCGGTTAACCATAATTCACCCCTCCACTTT. Translated, it gives CASSLSVNHNSPLHF.

This chain connects TRBV19 to TRBJ1-5, with D perhaps matching TRBD1 (5 bases). There are 15 residues in the CDR3. Germline loops: CDR1 LNHDA, CDR2 SQIVND (reference sequence). Trimming pared 5 bases from V and 5 bases from J, leaving 16 bases between. In DNA, the CDR3 is TGTGCCAGTAGTCTTGATGGGTGGGGGGATCAGCCCCAGCATTTT. Its protein product is CASSLDGWGDQPQHF.

This clone has more than one count but fewer than ten. The V and J genes are TRBV24-1 and TRBJ1-2, with a weak D call TRBD1 (5 bases). The CDR3 sequence is 12 residues long. CDR1 and CDR2 from the germline V gene are KGHDR and SFDVKD. The V end was cut by 8 bases, the J end by 4 bases, with 10 bases between. CDR3 DNA: TGTGCCACCACCCTGGGGCGCTATGGCTACACCTTC. Translation: CATTLGRYGYTF.

The chain carries TRBV2 and TRBJ2-3, with TRBD1 as a possible D gene (5 bases). The ends were cut back, 9 bases at V and 2 bases at J, with 15 bases in the middle. This CDR3 is built from 14 residues. CDR1 SNHLY and CDR2 FYNNEI come from the germline V gene. Here the CDR3 DNA reads TGTGCCAGTGGGGCCGGTACAGACACAGATACGCAGTATTTT. Protein: CASGAGTDTDTQYF.

CDR3 residues: CSARTGQGNTEAFF. DNA of the CDR3: TGCAGCGCGAGAACCGGACAGGGTAACACTGAAGCTTTCTTT. The chain uses TRBV29-1 and TRBJ1-1; 8 bases are a match to TRBD1. Germline trimming cut 7 bases from V and 2 bases from J; bases unmatched to any gene: 9. CDR1 is SQVTM and CDR2 is ANQGSEA in the germline V gene. The CDR3 runs 14 residues.

The CDR3 nucleotides are TGCGCCAGCGGGCTAACAGGGCAAGAGACCCAGTACTTC. It is translated as CASGLTGQETQYF. V and J are TRBV5-1 and TRBJ2-5; weak D call: TRBD1 (6 bases). V lost 7 bases and J lost 2, with 12 bases in between. The germline CDR1 and CDR2 sequences are SGHRS and YFSETQ. The CDR3 runs to 13 residues.

The rearrangement links TRBV5-1 to TRBJ1-4, with D maybe TRBD1 (5 bases). V lost 0 bases to trimming and J lost 14 bases, with 23 bases between them. CDR1 and CDR2 (germline): SGHRS, YFSETQ. The CDR3 runs to 16 residues. Written as DNA, the CDR3 is TGCGCCAGCAGCTTGGGGGAAGACAGTCTGACCCAATTCCTGTTTTTT. The encoded protein is CASSLGEDSLTQFLFF. Based on the CDR3 plus reference TRBV5-1 and TRBJ1-4, the full variable domain is KAGVTQTPRYLIKTRGQQVTLSCSPISGHRSVSWYQQTPGQGLQFLFEYFSETQRNKGNFPGRFSGRQFSNSRSEMNVSTLELGDSALYLCASSLGEDSLTQFLFFGSGTQLSVL.

A single count supports this clone. The rearrangement joins TRBV5-1 to TRBJ2-7; TRBD1 agrees at 8 bases. Looked up from germline, CDR1 is SGHRS and CDR2 is YFSETQ. The CDR3 is 13 amino acids. Unmatched junction bases numbered 4, after V lost 6 bases and J lost 2 bases. The CDR3 bases are TGCGCCAGCACGGACAGGGTAACCTACGAGCAGTACTTC. It encodes CASTDRVTYEQYF.

This clone was seen only a few times. This chain connects TRBV20-1 to TRBJ2-7; the D is unclear. The CDR3 covers 11 residues. CDR1 DFQATT and CDR2 SNEGSKA come from the germline V gene (reference sequence). The V end lost 7 bases, the J end lost 0 bases, and 7 bases lay between the germline ends. CDR3 DNA sequence: TGCAGTGTCGCTAACTCCTACGAGCAGTACTTC. Translated: CSVANSYEQYF.

The V gene is TRBV9, the J gene TRBJ1-4, with D tentatively TRBD1 (6 bases). Germline CDR1 is SGDLS and CDR2 is YYNGEE. This CDR3 has 14 residues. Trimming left V 3 bases short and J 7 bases short, with 13 bases between. CDR3 in DNA: TGTGCCAGCAGCGGAACAGGGTTCGGTGAAAAACTGTTTTTT. It codes for CASSGTGFGEKLFF.

The rearrangement links TRBV27 to TRBJ2-2, with 11 bases fitting TRBD2. The J segment lost 7 bases and the V segment lost 4 bases, leaving 8 bases of the junction unmatched. Germline lookup yields CDR1 MNHEY and CDR2 SMNVEV (reference sequence). The CDR3 totals 16 residues. The CDR3 reads CASSSAGLAADGELFF. The CDR3 nucleotides are TGTGCCAGCAGTTCTGCGGGACTAGCGGCTGACGGGGAGCTGTTTTTT.

The CDR3 region is CASSFGTGEQPQHF. CDR3 sequence (DNA): TGTGCCAGCAGCTTCGGGACAGGGGAACAGCCCCAGCATTTT. The chain employs TRBV7-9 and TRBJ1-5; TRBD1 agrees at 10 bases. Germline V gene data show CDR1 as SEHNR and CDR2 as FQNEAQ (reference sequence). V lost 3 bases, J lost 7 bases, and 3 bases stayed unmatched. There are 14 residues in the CDR3.